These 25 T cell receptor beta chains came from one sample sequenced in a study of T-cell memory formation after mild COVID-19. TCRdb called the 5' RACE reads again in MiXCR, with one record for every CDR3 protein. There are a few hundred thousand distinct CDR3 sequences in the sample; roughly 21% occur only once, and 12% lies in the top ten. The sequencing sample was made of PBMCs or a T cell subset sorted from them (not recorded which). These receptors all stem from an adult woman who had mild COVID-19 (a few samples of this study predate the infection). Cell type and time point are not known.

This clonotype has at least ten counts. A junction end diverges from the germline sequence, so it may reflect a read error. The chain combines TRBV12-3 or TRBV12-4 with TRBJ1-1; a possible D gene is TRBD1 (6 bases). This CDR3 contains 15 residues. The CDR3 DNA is TGTGCCAGCAGCTTAGGTATCCCCAGGGGCACTGAAGCTTTCTTT. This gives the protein CASSLGIPRGTEAFF.

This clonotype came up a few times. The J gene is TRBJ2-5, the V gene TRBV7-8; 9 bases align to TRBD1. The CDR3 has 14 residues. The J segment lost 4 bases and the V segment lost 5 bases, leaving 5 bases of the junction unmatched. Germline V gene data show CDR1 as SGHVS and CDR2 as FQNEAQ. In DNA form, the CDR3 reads TGTGCCAGCAGCCTACAGGGGGCGGGAGAGACCCAGTACTTC. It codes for CASSLQGAGETQYF.

In nucleotides, the CDR3 is TGTGCCAGCATCCGGGGACGGGGGGGCACAGATACGCAGTATTTT. Amino acid sequence: CASIRGRGGTDTQYF. V is TRBV6-1 and J is TRBJ2-3; 7 bases agree with TRBD2. J gave up 1 base and V 7 bases, and 8 bases lay outside the gene matches. The V gene's germline CDR1 is MNHNS and CDR2 SASEGT. The length of the CDR3 is 15 residues.

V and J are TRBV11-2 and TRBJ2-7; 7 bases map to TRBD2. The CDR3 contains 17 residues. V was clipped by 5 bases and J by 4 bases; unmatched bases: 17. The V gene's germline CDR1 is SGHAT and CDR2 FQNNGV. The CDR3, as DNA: TGTGCCAGCAGCCTGCCTTTGGGGCGCGGGAGTAGGTACGAGCAGTACTTC. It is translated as CASSLPLGRGSRYEQYF.

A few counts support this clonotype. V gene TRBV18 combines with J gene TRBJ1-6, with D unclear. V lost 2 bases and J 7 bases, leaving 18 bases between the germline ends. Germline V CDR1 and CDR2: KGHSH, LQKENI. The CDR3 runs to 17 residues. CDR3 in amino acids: CASSPNPEQLNNSPLHF. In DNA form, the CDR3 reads TGTGCCAGCTCACCAAACCCCGAACAGCTTAACAATTCACCCCTCCACTTT.

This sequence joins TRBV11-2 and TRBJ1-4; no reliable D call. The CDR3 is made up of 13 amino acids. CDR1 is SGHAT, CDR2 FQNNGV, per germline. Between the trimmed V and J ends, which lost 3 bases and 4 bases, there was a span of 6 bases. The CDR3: CASSLFLNEKLFF. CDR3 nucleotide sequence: TGTGCCAGCAGCTTGTTCCTTAATGAAAAACTGTTTTTT. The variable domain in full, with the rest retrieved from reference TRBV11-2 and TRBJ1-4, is EAGVAQSPRYKIIEKRQSVAFWCNPISGHATLYWYQQILGQGPKLLIQFQNNGVVDDSQLPKDRFSAERLKGVDSTLKIQPAKLEDSAVYLCASSLFLNEKLFFGSGTQLSVL.

CDR3 bases: TGTGCCAGCAGCCCGACTCAGGGGGGCACAGATACGCAGTATTTT. As protein: CASSPTQGGTDTQYF. V usage is TRBV7-8 and J usage is TRBJ2-3; 7 nucleotides agree with TRBD1. The V and J ends lost 5 bases and 1 base, in that order; junction bases with no gene match: 6. The length of the CDR3 is 15 residues. Germline CDR1 is SGHVS and CDR2 is FQNEAQ. Full variable domain (outside the CDR3, taken from reference TRBV7-8 and TRBJ2-3): GAGVSQSPRYKVAKRGQDVALRCDPISGHVSLFWYQQALGQGPEFLTYFQNEAQLDKSGLPSDRFFAERPEGSVSTLKIQRTQQEDSAVYLCASSPTQGGTDTQYFGPGTRLTVL.

Here the CDR3 reads CASSDRGGSDQPQHF. CDR3 nucleotides: TGTGCCAGCAGTGATCGCGGGGGGTCTGATCAGCCCCAGCATTTT. The genes are TRBV2 and TRBJ1-5; maybe TRBD1 (5 bases). Trimming removed 3 bases from V and 5 bases from J, with 14 bases in between. CDR3 length equals 15 residues. CDR1 is SNHLY and CDR2 is FYNNEI in the germline V gene.

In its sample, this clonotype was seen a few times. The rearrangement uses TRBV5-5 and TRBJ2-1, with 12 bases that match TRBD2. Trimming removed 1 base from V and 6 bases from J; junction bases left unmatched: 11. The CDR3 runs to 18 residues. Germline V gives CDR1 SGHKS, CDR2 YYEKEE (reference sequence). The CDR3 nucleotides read TGTGCCAGCAGCTTGTTGTGGACTAGCGGGGTAGTGGGCAATGAGCAGTTCTTC. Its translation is CASSLLWTSGVVGNEQFF.

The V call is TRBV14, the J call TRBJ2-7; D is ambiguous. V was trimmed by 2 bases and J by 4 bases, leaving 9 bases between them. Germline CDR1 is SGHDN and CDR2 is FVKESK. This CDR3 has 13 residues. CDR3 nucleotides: TGTGCCAGCAGCCAATCTTTCCAGTACGAGCAGTACTTC. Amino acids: CASSQSFQYEQYF. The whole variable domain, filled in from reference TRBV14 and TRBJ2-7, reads EAGVTQFPSHSVIEKGQTVTLRCDPISGHDNLYWYRRVMGKEIKFLLHFVKESKQDESGMPNNRFLAERTGGTYSTLKVQPAELEDSGVYFCASSQSFQYEQYFGPGTRLTVT.

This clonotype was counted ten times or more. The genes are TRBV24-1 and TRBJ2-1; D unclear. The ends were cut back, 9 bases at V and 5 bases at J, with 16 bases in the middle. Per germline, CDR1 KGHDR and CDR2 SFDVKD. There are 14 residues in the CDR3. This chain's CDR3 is CATSKELGNNEQFF. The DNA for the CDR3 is TGTGCCACCTCGAAAGAACTGGGGAACAATGAGCAGTTCTTC.

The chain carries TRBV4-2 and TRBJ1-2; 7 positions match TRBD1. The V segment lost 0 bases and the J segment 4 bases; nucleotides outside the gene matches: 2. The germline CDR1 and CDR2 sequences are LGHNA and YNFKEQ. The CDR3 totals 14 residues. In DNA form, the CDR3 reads TGTGCCAGCAGCCAAGACCCAGGGGGCTATGGCTACACCTTC. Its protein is CASSQDPGGYGYTF.

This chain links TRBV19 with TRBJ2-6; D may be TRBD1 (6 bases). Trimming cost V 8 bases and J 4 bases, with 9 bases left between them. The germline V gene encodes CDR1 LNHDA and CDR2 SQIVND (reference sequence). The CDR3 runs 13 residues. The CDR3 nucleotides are TGTGCCAGTCACAGGGCCGGGGCCAACGTCCTGACTTTC. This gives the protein CASHRAGANVLTF. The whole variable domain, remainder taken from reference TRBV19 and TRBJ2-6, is DGGITQSPKYLFRKEGQNVTLSCEQNLNHDAMYWYRQDPGQGLRLIYYSQIVNDFQKGDIAEGYSVSREKKESFPLTVTSAQKNPTAFYLCASHRAGANVLTFGAGSRLTVL.

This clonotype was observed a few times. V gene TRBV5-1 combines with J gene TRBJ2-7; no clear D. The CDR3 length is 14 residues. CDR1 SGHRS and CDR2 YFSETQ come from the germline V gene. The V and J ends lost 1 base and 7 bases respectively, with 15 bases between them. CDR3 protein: CASSLTTDLREQYF. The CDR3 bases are TGCGCCAGCAGCTTGACGACGGACCTTCGGGAGCAGTACTTC. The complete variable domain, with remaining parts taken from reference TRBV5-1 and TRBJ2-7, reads KAGVTQTPRYLIKTRGQQVTLSCSPISGHRSVSWYQQTPGQGLQFLFEYFSETQRNKGNFPGRFSGRQFSNSRSEMNVSTLELGDSALYLCASSLTTDLREQYFGPGTRLTVT.

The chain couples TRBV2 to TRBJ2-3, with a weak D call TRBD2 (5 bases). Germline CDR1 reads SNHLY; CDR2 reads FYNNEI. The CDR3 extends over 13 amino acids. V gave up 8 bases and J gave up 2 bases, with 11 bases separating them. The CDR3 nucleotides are TGTGCCAGCGGAAGGGAGTTCACAGATACGCAGTATTTT. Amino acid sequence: CASGREFTDTQYF.

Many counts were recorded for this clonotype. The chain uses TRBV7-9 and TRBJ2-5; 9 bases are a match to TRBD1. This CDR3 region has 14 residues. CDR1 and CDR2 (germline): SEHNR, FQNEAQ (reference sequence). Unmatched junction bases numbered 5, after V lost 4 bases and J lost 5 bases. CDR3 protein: CASSYTGGEETQYF. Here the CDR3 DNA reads TGTGCCAGCAGCTACACAGGGGGCGAGGAGACCCAGTACTTC.

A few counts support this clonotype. CDR3 amino acids: CASSLTSRGTDTQYF. The CDR3 nucleotides are TGCGCCAGCAGCTTGACGTCCCGGGGCACAGATACGCAGTATTTT. The V gene is TRBV5-1, the J gene TRBJ2-3; D call uncertain. CDR3 length: 15 amino acids. V was shortened by 1 base and J by 1 base, with 10 bases between the two germline ends. CDR1 and CDR2 (germline): SGHRS, YFSETQ.

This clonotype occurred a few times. CDR3 DNA sequence: TGTGCCAGCAGTTTGGATGCGGGAGGAAGCAATGAGCAGTTCTTC. This translates into CASSLDAGGSNEQFF. J is TRBJ2-1 and V is TRBV12-3 or TRBV12-4; 8 bases agree with TRBD2. J lost 6 bases, V lost 3 bases, and 7 bases had no gene match. The CDR3 consists of 15 residues.

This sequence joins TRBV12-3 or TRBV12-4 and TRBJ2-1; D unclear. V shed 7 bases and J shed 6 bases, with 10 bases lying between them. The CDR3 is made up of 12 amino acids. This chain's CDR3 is CASTPTLNEQFF. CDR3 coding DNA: TGTGCCAGCACTCCGACCCTCAATGAGCAGTTCTTC.

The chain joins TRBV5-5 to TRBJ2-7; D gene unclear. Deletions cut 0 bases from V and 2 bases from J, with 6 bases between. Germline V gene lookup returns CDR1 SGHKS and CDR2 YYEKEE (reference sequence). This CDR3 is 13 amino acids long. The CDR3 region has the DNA TGTGCCAGCAGCTTGGAAGTCCCCTACGAGCAGTACTTC. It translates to CASSLEVPYEQYF.

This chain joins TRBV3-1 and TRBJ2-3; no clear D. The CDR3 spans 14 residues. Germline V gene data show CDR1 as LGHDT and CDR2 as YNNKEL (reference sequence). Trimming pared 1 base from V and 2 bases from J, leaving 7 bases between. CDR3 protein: CASSQVVITDTQYF. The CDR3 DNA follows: TGTGCCAGCAGCCAAGTCGTCATCACAGATACGCAGTATTTT.

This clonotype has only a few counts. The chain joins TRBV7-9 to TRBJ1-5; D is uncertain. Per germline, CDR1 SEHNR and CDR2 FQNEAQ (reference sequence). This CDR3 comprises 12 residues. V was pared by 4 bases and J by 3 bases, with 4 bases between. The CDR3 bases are TGTGCCAGCAGCTCCTTCAATCAGCCCCAGCATTTT. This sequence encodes CASSSFNQPQHF.

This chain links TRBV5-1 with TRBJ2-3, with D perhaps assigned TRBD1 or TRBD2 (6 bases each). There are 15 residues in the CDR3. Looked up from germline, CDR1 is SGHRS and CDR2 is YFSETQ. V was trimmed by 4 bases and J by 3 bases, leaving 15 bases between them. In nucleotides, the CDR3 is TGCGCCAGCAGCCGACTATGGGGGGCGACAGATACGCAGTATTTT. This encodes CASSRLWGATDTQYF.

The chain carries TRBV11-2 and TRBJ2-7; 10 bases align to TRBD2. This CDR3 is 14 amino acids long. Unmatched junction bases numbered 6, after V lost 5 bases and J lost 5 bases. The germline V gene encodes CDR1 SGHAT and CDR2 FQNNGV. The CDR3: CASSVLAGDDEQYF. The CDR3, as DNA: TGTGCCAGCAGCGTCCTAGCGGGAGATGACGAGCAGTACTTC.

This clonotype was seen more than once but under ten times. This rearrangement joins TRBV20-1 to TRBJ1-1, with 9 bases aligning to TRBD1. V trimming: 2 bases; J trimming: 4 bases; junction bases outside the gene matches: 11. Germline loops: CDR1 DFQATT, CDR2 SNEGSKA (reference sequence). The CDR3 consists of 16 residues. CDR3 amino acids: CSARPGTGRWGTEAFF. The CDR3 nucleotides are TGCAGTGCTAGACCCGGGACAGGGCGTTGGGGCACTGAAGCTTTCTTT.